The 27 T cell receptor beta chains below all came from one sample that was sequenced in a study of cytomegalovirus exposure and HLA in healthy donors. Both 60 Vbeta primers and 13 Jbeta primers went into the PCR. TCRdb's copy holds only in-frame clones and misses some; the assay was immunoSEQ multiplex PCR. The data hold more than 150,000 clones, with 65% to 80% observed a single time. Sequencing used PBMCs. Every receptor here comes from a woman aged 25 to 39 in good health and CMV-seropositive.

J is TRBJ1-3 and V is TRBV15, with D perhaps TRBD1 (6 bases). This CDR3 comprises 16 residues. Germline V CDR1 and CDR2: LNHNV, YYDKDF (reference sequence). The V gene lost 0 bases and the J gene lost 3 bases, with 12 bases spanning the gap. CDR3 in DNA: TGTGCCACCAGCAGAGATAGGGCCAGGGGTGGAAACACCATATATTTT. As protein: CATSRDRARGGNTIYF.

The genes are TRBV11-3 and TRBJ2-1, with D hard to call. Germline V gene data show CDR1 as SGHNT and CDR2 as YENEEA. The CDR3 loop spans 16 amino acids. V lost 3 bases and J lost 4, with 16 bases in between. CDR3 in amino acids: CASSFNTWRIYNEQFF. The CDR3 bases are TGTGCCAGCAGCTTTAATACTTGGCGGATTTACAATGAGCAGTTCTTC.

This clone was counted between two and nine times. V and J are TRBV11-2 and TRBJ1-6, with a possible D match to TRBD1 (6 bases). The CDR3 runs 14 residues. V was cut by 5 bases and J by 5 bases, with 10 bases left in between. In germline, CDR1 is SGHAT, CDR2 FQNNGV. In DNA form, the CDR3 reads TGTGCCAGCAGCCCCGGGACAAATAATTCACCCCTCCACTTT. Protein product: CASSPGTNNSPLHF.

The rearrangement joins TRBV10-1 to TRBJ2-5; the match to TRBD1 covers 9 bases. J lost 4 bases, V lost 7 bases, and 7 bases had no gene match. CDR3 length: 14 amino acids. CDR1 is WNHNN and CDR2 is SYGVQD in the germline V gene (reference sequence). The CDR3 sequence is CASIRDREPETQYF. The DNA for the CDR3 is TGCGCCAGCATCAGGGACAGGGAGCCAGAGACCCAGTACTTC.

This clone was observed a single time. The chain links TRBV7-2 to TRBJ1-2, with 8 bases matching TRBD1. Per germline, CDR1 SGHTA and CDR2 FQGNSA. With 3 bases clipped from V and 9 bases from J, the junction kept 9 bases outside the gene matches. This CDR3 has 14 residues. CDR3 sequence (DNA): TGTGCCAGCAGCTTGGACAGGGTCATTACGAGCTACACCTTC. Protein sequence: CASSLDRVITSYTF.

The CDR3 reads CASSLVGEGEKTQYF. In nucleotides, the CDR3 is TGCGCCAGCAGCTTGGTGGGGGAGGGAGAGAAGACCCAGTACTTC. The chain couples TRBV5-1 to TRBJ2-5; 7 bases agree with TRBD2. The V and J ends lost 0 bases and 6 bases, in that order; junction bases with no gene match: 8. CDR3 length equals 15 residues. Germline CDR1 reads SGHRS; CDR2 reads YFSETQ. The variable domain in full, with the rest retrieved from reference TRBV5-1 and TRBJ2-5, is KAGVTQTPRYLIKTRGQQVTLSCSPISGHRSVSWYQQTPGQGLQFLFEYFSETQRNKGNFPGRFSGRQFSNSRSEMNVSTLELGDSALYLCASSLVGEGEKTQYFGPGTRLLVL.

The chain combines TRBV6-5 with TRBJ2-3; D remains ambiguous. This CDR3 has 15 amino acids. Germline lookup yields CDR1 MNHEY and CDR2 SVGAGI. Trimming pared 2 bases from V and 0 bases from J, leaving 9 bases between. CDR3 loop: CASSYIGASTDTQYF. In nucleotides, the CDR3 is TGTGCCAGCAGTTACATAGGAGCGAGCACAGATACGCAGTATTTT.

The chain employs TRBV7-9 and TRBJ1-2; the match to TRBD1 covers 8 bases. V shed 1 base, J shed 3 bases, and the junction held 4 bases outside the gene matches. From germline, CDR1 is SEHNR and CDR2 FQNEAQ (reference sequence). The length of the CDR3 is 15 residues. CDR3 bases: TGTGCCAGCAGCTTAGATCAGGGGGCGGACTATGGCTACACCTTC. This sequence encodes CASSLDQGADYGYTF.

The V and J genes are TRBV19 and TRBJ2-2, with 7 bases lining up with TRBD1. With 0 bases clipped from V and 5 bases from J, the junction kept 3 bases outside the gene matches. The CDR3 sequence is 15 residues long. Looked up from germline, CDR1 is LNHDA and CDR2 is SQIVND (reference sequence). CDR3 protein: CASSIDHRGTGELFF. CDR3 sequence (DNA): TGTGCCAGTAGTATAGACCACAGGGGAACCGGGGAGCTGTTTTTT.

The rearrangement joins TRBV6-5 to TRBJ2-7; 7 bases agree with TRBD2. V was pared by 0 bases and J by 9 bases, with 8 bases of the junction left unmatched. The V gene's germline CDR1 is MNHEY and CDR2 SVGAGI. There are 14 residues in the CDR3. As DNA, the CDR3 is TGTGCCAGCAGTTACTCGGCGGTTCCGGGGGGGCAGTACTTC. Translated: CASSYSAVPGGQYF.

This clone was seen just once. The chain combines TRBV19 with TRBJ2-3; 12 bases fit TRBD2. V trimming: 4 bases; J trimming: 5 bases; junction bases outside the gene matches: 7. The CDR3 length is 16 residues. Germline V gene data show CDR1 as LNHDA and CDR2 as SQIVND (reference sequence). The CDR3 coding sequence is TGTGCCAGTAGTAGGCAACTAGCGGGGGGTCGAGATACGCAGTATTTT. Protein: CASSRQLAGGRDTQYF.

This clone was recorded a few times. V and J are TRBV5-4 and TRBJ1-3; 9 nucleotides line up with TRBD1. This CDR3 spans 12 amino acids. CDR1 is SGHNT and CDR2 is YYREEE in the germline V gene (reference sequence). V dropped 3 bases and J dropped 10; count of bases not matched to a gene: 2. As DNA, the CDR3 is TGTGCCAGCAGCTCGACAGGGGGGACCATATATTTT. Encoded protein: CASSSTGGTIYF.

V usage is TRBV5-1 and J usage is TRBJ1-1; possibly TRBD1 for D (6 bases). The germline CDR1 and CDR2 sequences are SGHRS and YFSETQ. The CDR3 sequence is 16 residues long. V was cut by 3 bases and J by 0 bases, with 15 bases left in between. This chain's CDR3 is CASSSALGDMNTEAFF. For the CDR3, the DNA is TGCGCCAGCAGCTCCGCCCTCGGGGACATGAACACTGAAGCTTTCTTT.

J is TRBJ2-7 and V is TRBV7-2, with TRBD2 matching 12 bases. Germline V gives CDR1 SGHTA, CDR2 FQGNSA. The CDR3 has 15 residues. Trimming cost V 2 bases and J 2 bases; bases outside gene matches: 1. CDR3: CASSLWTSGAYEQYF. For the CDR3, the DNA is TGTGCCAGCAGCTTATGGACTAGCGGGGCCTACGAGCAGTACTTC.

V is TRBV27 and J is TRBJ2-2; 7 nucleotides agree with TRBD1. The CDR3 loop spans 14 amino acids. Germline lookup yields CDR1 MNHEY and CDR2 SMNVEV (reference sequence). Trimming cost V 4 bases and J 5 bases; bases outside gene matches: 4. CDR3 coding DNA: TGTGCCAGCAGTTGGGGGACAGCAACCGGGGAGCTGTTTTTT. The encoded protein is CASSWGTATGELFF.

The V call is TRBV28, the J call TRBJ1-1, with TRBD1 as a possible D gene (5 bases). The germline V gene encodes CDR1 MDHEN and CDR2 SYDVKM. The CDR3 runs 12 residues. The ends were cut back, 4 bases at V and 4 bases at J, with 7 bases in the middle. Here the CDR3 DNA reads TGTGCCAGCAGTTACGGGGGCACTGAAGCTTTCTTT. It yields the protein CASSYGGTEAFF.

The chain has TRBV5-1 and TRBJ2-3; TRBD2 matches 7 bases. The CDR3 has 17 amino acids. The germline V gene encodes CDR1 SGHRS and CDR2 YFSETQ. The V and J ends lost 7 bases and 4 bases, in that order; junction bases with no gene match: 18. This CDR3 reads CASVLTPGTISPDTQYF. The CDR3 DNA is TGCGCCAGCGTCTTAACTCCGGGGACTATTTCCCCAGATACGCAGTATTTT.

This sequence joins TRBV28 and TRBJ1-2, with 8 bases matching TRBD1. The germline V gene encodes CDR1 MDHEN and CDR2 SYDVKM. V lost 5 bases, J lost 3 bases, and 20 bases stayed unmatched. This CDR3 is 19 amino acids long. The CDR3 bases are TGTGCCAGCAGTCTCTCCTTTGGGTTGGACAGGGAGATAGACTATGGCTACACCTTC. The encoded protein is CASSLSFGLDREIDYGYTF.

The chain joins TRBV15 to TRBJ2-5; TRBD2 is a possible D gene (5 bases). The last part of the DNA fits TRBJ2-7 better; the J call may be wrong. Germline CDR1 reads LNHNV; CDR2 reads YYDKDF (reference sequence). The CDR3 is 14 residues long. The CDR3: CATSRGAADYEQYF. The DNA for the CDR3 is TGTGCCACCAGCAGAGGCGCAGCGGACTACGAGCAGTACTTC.

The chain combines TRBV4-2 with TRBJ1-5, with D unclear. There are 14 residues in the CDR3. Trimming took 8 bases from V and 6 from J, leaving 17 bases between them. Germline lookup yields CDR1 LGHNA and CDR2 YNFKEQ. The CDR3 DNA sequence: TGTGCCAGCGGCGAGGTGGGGAGGTTTCAGCCCCAGCATTTT. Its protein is CASGEVGRFQPQHF.

The CDR3 coding sequence is TGTGCCAGCAGTAGATCCGGGACAGGCAACTATGGCTACACCTTC. It is translated as CASSRSGTGNYGYTF. The chain recombines TRBV28 with TRBJ1-2; 8 nucleotides agree with TRBD1. Germline-derived CDR1 and CDR2 are MDHEN and SYDVKM. V trimming: 5 bases; J trimming: 2 bases; junction bases outside the gene matches: 7. This CDR3 has 15 residues.

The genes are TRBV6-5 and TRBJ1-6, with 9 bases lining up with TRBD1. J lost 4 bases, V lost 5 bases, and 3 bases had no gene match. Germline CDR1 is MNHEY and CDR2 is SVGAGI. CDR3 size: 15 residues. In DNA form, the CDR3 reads TGTGCCAGCAGTATACAGGGGGCGTATAATTCACCCCTCCACTTT. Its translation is CASSIQGAYNSPLHF.

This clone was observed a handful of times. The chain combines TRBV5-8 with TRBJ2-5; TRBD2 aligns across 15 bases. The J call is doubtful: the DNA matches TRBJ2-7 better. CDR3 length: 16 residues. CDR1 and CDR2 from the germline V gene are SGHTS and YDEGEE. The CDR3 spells CASSGLAGGPYYEQYF. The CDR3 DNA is TGTGCCAGCAGCGGACTAGCGGGGGGGCCGTATTACGAGCAGTACTTC.

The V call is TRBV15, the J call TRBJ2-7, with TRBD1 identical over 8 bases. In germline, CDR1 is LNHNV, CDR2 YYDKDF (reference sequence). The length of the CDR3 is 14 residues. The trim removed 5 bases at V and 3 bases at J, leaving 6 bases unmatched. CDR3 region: CATSQGAMVYEQYF. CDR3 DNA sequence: TGTGCCACCAGCCAGGGGGCGATGGTCTACGAGCAGTACTTC.

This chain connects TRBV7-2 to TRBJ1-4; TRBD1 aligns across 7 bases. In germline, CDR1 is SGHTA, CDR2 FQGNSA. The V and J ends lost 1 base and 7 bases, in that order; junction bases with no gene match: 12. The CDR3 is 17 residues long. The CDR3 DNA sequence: TGTGCCAGCAGCTTAGTGTTAGCGACAGGGCGGGTTGAAAAACTGTTTTTT. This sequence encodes CASSLVLATGRVEKLFF.

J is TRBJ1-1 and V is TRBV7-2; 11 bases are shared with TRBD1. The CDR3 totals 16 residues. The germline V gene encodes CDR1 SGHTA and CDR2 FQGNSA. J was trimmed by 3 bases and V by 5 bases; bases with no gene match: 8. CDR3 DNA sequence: TGTGCCAGCAGCCCCACACCGGGACAGGGGGACACTGAAGCTTTCTTT. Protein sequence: CASSPTPGQGDTEAFF.

The CDR3 sequence is CASSVAGTGSNSPLHF. CDR3 in DNA: TGTGCCAGCAGCGTAGCCGGGACAGGGTCTAATTCACCCCTCCACTTT. This chain links TRBV9 with TRBJ1-6; 9 bases align to TRBD1. J gave up 6 bases and V 0 bases, and 4 bases lay outside the gene matches. This CDR3 contains 16 residues. Germline V gene sequence: CDR1 SGDLS, CDR2 YYNGEE.